The text below deals with one T cell receptor (beta chain). The sample originates from a study of blood T cell repertoires in COVID-19. Assay used: immunoSEQ multiplex PCR; TCRdb lists only in-frame clones, some missing. Found here are over 250,000 clones, approximately 89% of them singletons; the top ten hold roughly 10%. Germline trimming cut 2 bases from V and 6 bases from J; bases unmatched to any gene: 9. The V gene's germline CDR1 is LGHNA and CDR2 YSLEER. The CDR3 has 15 amino acids. The sequence came from a woman in her 70s with COVID-19, enrolled during active disease. Material: peripheral blood. This chain joins TRBV4-3 and TRBJ2-7, with TRBD1 matching 8 bases. The CDR3 DNA reads TGCGCCAGCAGCCAAAAAACTGGACAGGGCAGCGAGCAGTACTTC. Its translation: CASSQKTGQGSEQYF.